These 4 T cell receptor beta chains originate from one sample sequenced in a study of T cells expressing NK-cell markers. TCRdb reanalyzed the 5' RACE reads and collapses them to one entry per CDR3 protein, without DNA. The table gives about 160,000 distinct CDR3 sequences; the top ten clones make up 20% to 25% of it. Sequencing was carried out using blood T cells: a sorted CD56 or NKG2C T cell subset, CD4+ or CD8+ T cells, or bulk PBMC T cells (not recorded which). All receptors derive from a man between 18 and 69 years old in good health.

This chain joins TRBV9 and TRBJ2-7; TCRdb proposes TRBD1, but this gene call is untestable without DNA. The CDR3 spans 14 residues. Per the germline V gene, CDR1 is SGDLS and CDR2 is YYNGEE. This chain's CDR3 is CASSKQGGTYEQYF.

V usage is TRBV6-5 and J usage is TRBJ2-7; TCRdb designates TRBD1, a call that cannot be tested without DNA. The germline V gene encodes CDR1 MNHEY and CDR2 SVGAGI. The CDR3 has 18 residues. The CDR3 is CASSYPHPGSLKSYEQYF.

The CDR3: CSAGTAVGSGELFF. The chain links TRBV20-1 to TRBJ2-2. The CDR3 runs 14 residues. Germline values: CDR1 DFQATT, CDR2 SNEGSKA (reference sequence).

The CDR3 loop reads CASSQGLETPYEQYF. This rearrangement joins TRBV14 to TRBJ2-7. The CDR3 sequence is 15 residues long. In germline, CDR1 is SGHDN, CDR2 FVKESK.